The 11 T cell receptor beta chains presented below share a single source sample, sequenced in a study of spatial heterogeneity in lung cancer. Points from the study as a whole: It was found that expanded intratumoral alpha and beta TCR counts tracked tumor mutation counts.

What these receptors recognize is not known. A single record per CDR3 protein comes from TCRdb applying MiXCR to the 5' RACE reads. The sample records about 6,000 distinct CDR3 sequences, over 7.5% being singletons. This sample's time point: sample taken at primary tumor resection. The sequenced sample was lung tumor tissue, obtained at surgery. The source is a female donor with early-stage non-small cell lung cancer.

The genes are TRBV3-1 and TRBJ2-7; TRBD2 matches 9 bases. Trimming at V came to 1 base and at J to 2 bases, leaving 9 bases not matched to a gene. Germline V CDR1 and CDR2: LGHDT, YNNKEL (reference sequence). The CDR3 spans 17 residues. The CDR3 is CASSQGFASGDTYEQYF. In DNA form, the CDR3 reads TGTGCCAGCAGCCAAGGATTTGCTAGCGGGGATACCTACGAGCAGTACTTC.

This clonotype ranks as medium-sized. This rearrangement joins TRBV7-3 to TRBJ2-5; TRBD2 agrees at 7 bases. CDR3 length: 13 amino acids. Trimming cost V 8 bases and J 4 bases; bases outside gene matches: 7. Looked up from germline, CDR1 is SGHTA and CDR2 is FQGTGA. This CDR3 reads CASASAGRETQYF. For the CDR3, the DNA is TGTGCCAGCGCATCAGCGGGGCGAGAGACCCAGTACTTC. The complete variable domain, with remaining parts taken from reference TRBV7-3 and TRBJ2-5, reads GAGVSQTPSNKVTEKGKYVELRCDPISGHTALYWYRQSLGQGPEFLIYFQGTGAADDSGLPNDRFFAVRPEGSVSTLKIQRTERGDSAVYLCASASAGRETQYFGPGTRLLVL.

The V and J genes are TRBV7-3 and TRBJ2-2; a possible D gene is TRBD1 (5 bases). The V end lost 3 bases, the J end lost 6 bases, and 11 bases lay between the germline ends. There are 14 residues in the CDR3. In germline, CDR1 is SGHTA, CDR2 FQGTGA. The CDR3 loop is CASSLRIGAGELFF. CDR3 DNA: TGTGCCAGCAGCTTGCGTATAGGGGCCGGGGAGCTGTTTTTT.

The V call is TRBV7-2, the J call TRBJ1-2; 8 bases are shared with TRBD1. V lost 6 bases and J lost 4; bases outside the gene matches: 10. The germline CDR1 and CDR2 sequences are SGHTA and FQGNSA. The CDR3 length is 15 residues. For the CDR3, the DNA is TGTGCCAGCAGTGGGTTTCGGACAGGGCCCTATGGCTACACCTTC. Amino acids: CASSGFRTGPYGYTF. Combining the CDR3 with reference TRBV7-2 and TRBJ1-2 gives the whole variable domain GAGVSQSPSNKVTEKGKDVELRCDPISGHTALYWYRQSLGQGLEFLIYFQGNSAPDKSGLPSDRFSAERTGGSVSTLTIQRTQQEDSAVYLCASSGFRTGPYGYTFGSGTRLTVV.

Only a few counts were recorded for this clonotype. CDR3 in DNA: TGTGCCACCCAGAAAATATACCAAGAGACCCAGTACTTC. It yields the protein CATQKIYQETQYF. The chain employs TRBV10-3 and TRBJ2-5; D remains ambiguous. CDR3 length: 13 residues. The germline gives CDR1 ENHRY, CDR2 SYGVKD. Trimming stripped 10 bases from V and 0 bases from J, with 12 bases between.

As concerns this clonotype: Given a much more abundant clone one base away, this may be a read error. No conserved phenylalanine or tryptophan is present at the end of the CDR3, so a read error is the likely explanation. The rearrangement links TRBV15 to TRBJ1-6; no definite D call. Looked up from germline, CDR1 is LNHNV and CDR2 is YYDKDF (reference sequence). V lost 1 base and J 6 bases, leaving 10 bases between the germline ends. The CDR3 loop spans 15 amino acids. CDR3 DNA sequence: TGTGCCACCAGCAGAGCGGGAGCCTTTAATTCACCCCTCCACTTA. Translation: CATSRAGAFNSPLHL.

This clonotype was observed at least ten times. J is TRBJ2-3 and V is TRBV11-3, with TRBD1 as a possible D gene (5 bases). Germline-derived CDR1 and CDR2 are SGHNT and YENEEA. V lost 4 bases to trimming and J lost 1 base, with 12 bases between them. This CDR3 is built from 15 residues. The DNA of the CDR3 is TGTGCCAGCAGCTCTGGACACTTTGGCACAGATACGCAGTATTTT. Amino acid sequence: CASSSGHFGTDTQYF.

The chain uses TRBV12-3 or TRBV12-4 and TRBJ2-5; 16 bases map to TRBD2. The CDR3 runs 17 residues. Trimming removed 6 bases from V and 5 bases from J; junction bases left unmatched: 9. The CDR3 here is CASSSGLAGGLVETQYF. The CDR3 DNA follows: TGTGCCAGCAGCTCGGGACTAGCGGGGGGGCTTGTTGAGACCCAGTACTTC.

To note about this clonotype: A much bigger clone sits one base away, suggesting this may be a read error. The genes are TRBV5-6 and TRBJ2-2; D is unclear. The CDR3 spans 11 residues. Germline assignment: CDR1 SGHDT and CDR2 YYEEEE. The CDR3 DNA follows: TGTGCCAACAGCTTGACCGGGGAGCTGTTTTTT. It is translated as CANSLTGELFF. Using reference TRBV5-6 and TRBJ2-2 for the parts outside the CDR3, the full variable domain is DAGVTQSPTHLIKTRGQQVTLRCSPKSGHDTVSWYQQALGQGPQFIFQYYEEEERQRGNFPDRFSGHQFPNYSSELNVNALLLGDSALYLCANSLTGELFFGEGSRLTVL.

The chain combines TRBV7-9 with TRBJ1-2, with D perhaps matching TRBD1 (5 bases). V was shortened by 5 bases and J by 6 bases, with 16 bases between the two germline ends. Germline-derived CDR1 and CDR2 are SEHNR and FQNEAQ (reference sequence). The CDR3 totals 14 residues. CDR3 in amino acids: CASSPSGTDNGYTF. CDR3 nucleotide sequence: TGTGCCAGCAGCCCCTCCGGGACTGATAATGGCTACACCTTC.

This clonotype was seen at least ten times. V and J are TRBV19 and TRBJ1-1, with 9 bases that match TRBD1. The germline CDR1 and CDR2 sequences are LNHDA and SQIVND (reference sequence). The CDR3 is 14 residues long. CDR3 loop: CAALGQGLNTEAFF. The CDR3 bases are TGTGCGGCCCTGGGACAGGGTCTGAACACTGAAGCTTTCTTT.